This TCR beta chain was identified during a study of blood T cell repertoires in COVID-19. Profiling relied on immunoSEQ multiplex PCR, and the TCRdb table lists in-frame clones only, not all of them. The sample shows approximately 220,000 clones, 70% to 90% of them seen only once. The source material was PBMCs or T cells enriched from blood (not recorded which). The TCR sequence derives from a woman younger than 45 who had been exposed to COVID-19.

The CDR3: CASSPFDSTF. DNA of the CDR3: TGTGCCAGTAGTCCGTTCGACAGCACCTTC. The chain joins TRBV19 to TRBJ1-2; tentative D call: TRBD1 (5 bases). V lost 5 bases, J lost 13 bases, and 11 bases lay in between. There are 10 residues in the CDR3. Germline V gene data show CDR1 as LNHDA and CDR2 as SQIVND (reference sequence).